This TCR beta chain emerged from a study of shared clonotypes between healthy human individuals. Study-wide results and caveats: Roughly 5.3% of naive CD4 clonotypes were common to four donors. Researchers found naive subsets generally carried larger estimated richness than memory subsets. The genetic and exposure-history diversity represented was limited by few donors.

Generated by immunoSEQ multiplex PCR, the TCRdb table keeps only in-frame clones and is missing some. The sample carries roughly 1.5 million clones, about 98% recorded once. The CDR3 covers 15 residues. Deletions cut 6 bases from V and 4 bases from J, with 17 bases between. Per the germline V gene, CDR1 is SNHLY and CDR2 is FYNNEI. For this clone: Its cognate antigen is unknown.

The sequenced material came from naive CD4+ T cells sorted from blood. Subset of the sample: CD45RA+ positively selected. The V gene is TRBV2, the J gene TRBJ2-3, with D possibly matching TRBD1 (5 bases). This clonotype originated in a man younger than 45 in good health. CDR3 nucleotides: TGTGCCAGCAGCGCGAAGACAGATATTCCAGATACGCAGTATTTT. Its translation is CASSAKTDIPDTQYF. The whole variable domain, remainder taken from reference TRBV2 and TRBJ2-3, is EPEVTQTPSHQVTQMGQEVILRCVPISNHLYFYWYRQILGQKVEFLVSFYNNEISEKSEIFDDQFSVERPDGSNFTLKIRSTKLEDSAMYFCASSAKTDIPDTQYFGPGTRLTVL.